The subject of this entry is one T cell receptor beta chain. This sample was included in a study of long-term antiretroviral therapy in people with HIV. Between the trimmed V and J ends, which lost 1 base and 3 bases, there was a span of 12 bases. Per germline, CDR1 SGHDN and CDR2 FVKESK. The CDR3 length is 15 residues. Run at survey level, the immunoSEQ assay was version v3.0. Sequencing used immunoSEQ multiplex PCR; TCRdb keeps in-frame clones, though not all of them. The data show approximately 2,500 clones, with 79% seen just once and around 9.3% held by the top ten. The material sequenced was unsorted PBMCs, taken 0.4 years before starting antiretroviral therapy. The chain joins TRBV14 to TRBJ2-5; D perhaps matches TRBD1 (6 bases). The receptor comes from a woman between 40 and 55 years old with HIV. DNA for the CDR3: TGTGCCAGCAGCCAAGTTTGGTCAGGGGAAGAGACCCAGTACTTC. This encodes CASSQVWSGEETQYF.